The next 8 T cell receptor beta chains were all read from a single sample in a study of T cell responses to AZD1222 COVID-19 vaccine. Assay used: immunoSEQ multiplex PCR; TCRdb lists only in-frame clones, some missing. The table lists 150,000 to 180,000 clones, under 95% of them singletons. Source: peripheral blood, taken on day 0 of AZD1222 vaccination. All receptors derive from an adult in good health.

V gene TRBV30 combines with J gene TRBJ1-1; D remains ambiguous. CDR3 length equals 13 residues. The ends were cut back, 2 bases at V and 4 bases at J, with 11 bases in the middle. The germline CDR1 and CDR2 sequences are GTSNPN and SVGIG (reference sequence). CDR3 sequence reads: CAWSTRRATEAFF. CDR3 bases: TGTGCCTGGAGTACGCGGAGGGCCACTGAAGCTTTCTTT.

This clone was counted a single time. The chain uses TRBV29-1 and TRBJ1-2, with D unresolved. This CDR3 has 9 residues. Germline V gene sequence: CDR1 SQVTM, CDR2 ANQGSEA. The germline V and J ends were trimmed by 6 bases and 3 bases, with 2 bases remaining between them. CDR3 loop: CSVDYGYTF. DNA for the CDR3: TGCAGCGTCGACTATGGCTACACCTTC. The whole variable domain, remainder taken from reference TRBV29-1 and TRBJ1-2, is SAVISQKPSRDICQRGTSLTIQCQVDSQVTMMFWYRQQPGQSLTLIATANQGSEATYESGFVIDKFPISRPNLTFSTLTVSNMSPEDSSIYLCSVDYGYTFGSGTRLTVV.

As for this clone: The same CDR3 is also encoded by other DNA sequences in this sample. This chain uses TRBV19 with TRBJ1-5; D unresolved. Germline V gene data show CDR1 as LNHDA and CDR2 as SQIVND (reference sequence). The CDR3 has 13 amino acids. Trimming took off 1 base at V and 5 bases at J, with 6 bases between the two ends. CDR3 region: CASSIGRDQPQHF. The CDR3 bases are TGTGCCAGTAGTATAGGTAGGGATCAGCCCCAGCATTTT.

The chain joins TRBV7-8 to TRBJ1-2; D is unclear. V was shortened by 1 base and J by 3 bases, with 9 bases between the two germline ends. The CDR3 loop spans 14 amino acids. Looked up from germline, CDR1 is SGHVS and CDR2 is FQNEAQ. The CDR3 loop reads CASSLGQAYYGYTF. CDR3 DNA: TGTGCCAGCAGCTTAGGACAAGCTTACTATGGCTACACCTTC.

The J gene is TRBJ2-7, the V gene TRBV6-6; D may be TRBD1 (5 bases). Deletions cut 5 bases from V and 0 bases from J, with 26 bases between. Germline V gene lookup returns CDR1 MNHNY and CDR2 SVGAGI (reference sequence). This CDR3 is built from 19 residues. CDR3 sequence (DNA): TGTGCCAGCAGTCCCGACAGACCTCTTCCATCTGAACTCTCCTACGAGCAGTACTTC. Translation gives CASSPDRPLPSELSYEQYF.

The chain carries TRBV30 and TRBJ2-7; a weak D match, TRBD2 (7 bases). Germline V gene sequence: CDR1 GTSNPN, CDR2 SVGIG (reference sequence). Trimming removed 6 bases from V and 5 bases from J, with 20 bases in between. CDR3 length: 14 amino acids. CDR3 nucleotide sequence: TGTGCCTGCTTGGCTCCGGGGGGCGCAGACGAGCAGTACTTC. The encoded protein is CACLAPGGADEQYF.

CDR3 DNA: TGTGCCAGTAGTATTGGTCCCTCAGGGATTGAGCAGTTCTTC. Protein product: CASSIGPSGIEQFF. V gene TRBV19 combines with J gene TRBJ2-1; tentatively, D is TRBD1 (5 bases). V lost 3 bases and J lost 9, with 15 bases in between. The V gene's germline CDR1 is LNHDA and CDR2 SQIVND (reference sequence). This CDR3 is 14 amino acids long.

The rearrangement uses TRBV10-3 and TRBJ1-2; TRBD1 might be the D (5 bases). The CDR3 is made up of 16 amino acids. The germline V gene has CDR1 ENHRY and CDR2 SYGVKD. The ends were cut back, 4 bases at V and 10 bases at J, with 25 bases in the middle. The CDR3 spells CAISGPSDGTGNLYTF. In nucleotides, the CDR3 is TGTGCCATCAGTGGCCCCTCAGATGGGACTGGAAATCTCTACACCTTC.